This T cell receptor beta chain emerged from a study of radiotherapy plus CTLA-4 blockade in lung cancer. A word on this clone: The antigen remains unidentified.

The data were produced by immunoSEQ multiplex PCR, yet TCRdb's version contains in-frame clones alone and is incomplete. This table holds about 73,000 clones, over 75% found once. Study-wide results and caveats: TCR clones from tumors expanded in blood after radiotherapy plus ipilimumab. Early blood T cell clone changes and increased post-radiation serum interferon-beta were reportedly the strongest response predictors.

This TCR was recovered from a human donor with non-small cell lung cancer that progressed on radiotherapy plus ipilimumab. The input for sequencing was peripheral blood, taken from a patient treated with radiotherapy plus ipilimumab.

This CDR3 reads CASGLTVYEQYF. CDR3 DNA: TGTGCTAGTGGTTTGACCGTTTACGAGCAGTACTTC. This chain uses TRBV12-5 with TRBJ2-5; D unclear. The closer fit of TRBJ2-7 to the DNA end suggests the J call may be wrong. This CDR3 spans 12 amino acids. Germline assignment: CDR1 LGHNT and CDR2 FRNRAP.